What follows is one T cell receptor beta chain and its context. These data belong to a study of blood T cell repertoires in COVID-19. Study overall: There were acute and convalescent COVID-19 samples, and they came from the United States, Italy and Spain. Sample material is recorded as cDNA or gDNA derived from T cells, B-cell-depleted T cells, or PBMCs.

Recruited during active infection, patients (from Seattle) were subsequently followed longitudinally. Trimming removed 0 bases from V and 4 bases from J, with 12 bases in between. This CDR3 spans 15 amino acids. Original processing methods: Reference gene primer amplification in the assay estimated nucleated cell counts. This table comes from immunoSEQ multiplex PCR, and its TCRdb copy is limited to in-frame clones, with some not included. The V and J calls and clone size are taken from that table; D and trimming were inferred from the DNA. The sample gives about 240,000 clones, approximately 85% of which show up once; under 8.5% is in the top ten.

The sequence was collected from a woman older than 75 with COVID-19, enrolled during active disease. What was sequenced was peripheral blood. The chain combines TRBV5-3 with TRBJ2-3; D is unresolved. TRBV5-3 is recorded as an ORF, its role being uncertain. The CDR3, as DNA: TGTGCCAGAAGCTTGGTTCCCCGGAGATCAGATACGCAGTATTTT. Translated: CARSLVPRRSDTQYF.